The clone carrying this T cell receptor (beta chain) has a single count. What it binds is unknown. This sample was taken from a study of CD8 T cells in Susac syndrome. Findings of the study overall: Acknowledgment was made by the study that its TCR sequencing and HLA analysis involved a relatively small number of individuals.

Blood CD8+ and CD4+ T cells underwent high-throughput TCR beta sequencing. TEMRA cells were FACS-enriched and CD8+ and CD4+ T cells negatively isolated. A quantity of roughly 0.5 to 1 ug RNA underwent reverse transcription using random hexamers. It was immunoSEQ multiplex PCR that amplified TCR beta CDR3 across 54 Vbeta and 13 Jbeta. TCRdb re-analysed the immunoSEQ multiplex PCR reads in MiXCR, keeping a single row per CDR3 protein. The data contain 150,000 to 200,000 distinct CDR3 sequences, roughly 92% of them singletons. CDR1 is SGHTA, CDR2 FQGNSA, per germline. J was trimmed by 2 bases and V by 3 bases; bases with no gene match: 3. The CDR3 contains 15 residues.

Sequences were obtained from CD4+ T cells from PBMCs. This chain uses TRBV7-2 with TRBJ2-1; 8 bases align to TRBD1. The clonotype comes from a human donor with multiple sclerosis. This chain's CDR3 is CASSLTGAPYNEQFF. CDR3 DNA sequence: TGTGCCAGCAGCTTGACAGGGGCGCCCTACAATGAGCAGTTCTTC.